These 7 T cell receptor beta chains originate from one sample sequenced in a study of cytomegalovirus exposure and HLA in healthy donors. The study ran its PCR with 60 Vbeta and 13 Jbeta primers. Clones were read by immunoSEQ multiplex PCR, and TCRdb kept only the in-frame ones, dropping some. The table includes about 170,000 clones, 76% detected once. Sequences were obtained from PBMCs. The receptors originated from a female donor in good health and CMV-seronegative.

V and J are TRBV21-1 and TRBJ2-4; the listed D gene, TRBD2, was not tested against the DNA. TRBV21-1 is an annotated pseudogene. This CDR3 is built from 19 residues. The chain's CDR3 is CASSKFPPLRGLAKNIQYF. The CDR3 nucleotides read TGTGCCAGCAGCAAATTCCCACCCTTAAGAGGATTAGCCAAAAACATTCAGTACTTC.

This clone was counted only a few times. This chain uses TRBV25-1 with TRBJ2-5; 8 bases align to TRBD1. The germline V gene encodes CDR1 MGHDK and CDR2 SYGVNS. CDR3 length: 15 amino acids. J lost 4 bases, V lost 3 bases, and 7 bases had no gene match. The chain's CDR3 is CASSDPGTGLETQYF. The CDR3 DNA follows: TGTGCCAGCAGTGATCCCGGGACAGGTTTAGAGACCCAGTACTTC.

This clone was observed a handful of times. The chain links TRBV6-5 to TRBJ2-7; 9 bases map to TRBD1. Germline V gives CDR1 MNHEY, CDR2 SVGAGI. The CDR3 length is 14 residues. Trimming cost V 5 bases and J 3 bases; bases outside gene matches: 5. CDR3 coding DNA: TGTGCCAGCAGTGCGGGACAGGGAATCTACGAGCAGTACTTC. Amino acids: CASSAGQGIYEQYF.

The chain has TRBV4-1 and TRBJ1-1; TRBD1 matches at 9 bases. V lost 3 bases to trimming and J lost 9 bases; unmatched junction nucleotides: 2. CDR3 length: 12 residues. Looked up from germline, CDR1 is MGHRA and CDR2 is YSYEKL. The CDR3 DNA follows: TGCGCCAGCAGCCAGGACAGGGGAAAAGCTTTCTTT. Translating gives CASSQDRGKAFF.

The rearrangement joins TRBV27 to TRBJ1-5; the match to TRBD1 covers 10 bases. Germline assignment: CDR1 MNHEY and CDR2 SMNVEV (reference sequence). The length of the CDR3 is 16 residues. V lost 6 bases to trimming and J lost 3 bases; unmatched junction nucleotides: 8. The DNA of the CDR3 is TGTGCCAGCAGGGGACAGGGGTCTCCATTCAATCAGCCCCAGCATTTT. As protein: CASRGQGSPFNQPQHF.

The rearrangement links TRBV30 to TRBJ1-5, with TRBD1 matching 8 bases. J gave up 3 bases and V 3 bases, and 7 bases lay outside the gene matches. The length of the CDR3 is 15 residues. From germline, CDR1 is GTSNPN and CDR2 SVGIG (reference sequence). The CDR3 DNA follows: TGTGCCTGGAGCTCCGGGACAGGCTACAATCAGCCCCAGCATTTT. This encodes CAWSSGTGYNQPQHF.

The DNA for the CDR3 is TGCAGCGTAGCTAGAGGGTCCGGTGAGCAGTTCTTC. The encoded protein is CSVARGSGEQFF. This chain links TRBV29-1 with TRBJ2-1; possible D gene TRBD2, 5 bases. Germline V gene sequence: CDR1 SQVTM, CDR2 ANQGSEA. The CDR3 spans 12 residues. With 6 bases removed from V and 9 bases from J, the gap between germline ends came to 15 bases.